The 10 T cell receptor beta chains below come from one sample, sequenced in a study of post-analysis software for immune sequencing data. TCR beta libraries were prepared from cDNA with unique molecular identifiers. In TCRdb, the PCR reads were re-called with MiXCR into one record per CDR3 protein. The data show hundreds of thousands of distinct CDR3 sequences, with approximately 60% seen just once and around 11% held by the top ten. Points from the study as a whole: Five or six TRBV segments were significantly more frequent in patients than in controls. TRBV5-6, TRBV5-1 and TRBV20-1 were among these segments.

No antigen has been identified for these receptors. Sequenced material: blood. Receptors were obtained from a girl aged 2 to 9 with multiple sclerosis.

The genes are TRBV9 and TRBJ1-1; D is possibly TRBD1 (5 bases). Germline V gene sequence: CDR1 SGDLS, CDR2 YYNGEE. The CDR3 extends over 14 amino acids. With 0 bases removed from V and 4 bases from J, the gap between germline ends came to 10 bases. The chain's CDR3 is CASSVAYGGTEAFF. The CDR3 DNA reads TGTGCCAGCAGCGTAGCGTACGGGGGCACTGAAGCTTTCTTT. The full variable domain, its missing parts supplied by reference TRBV9 and TRBJ1-1, is DSGVTQTPKHLITATGQRVTLRCSPRSGDLSVYWYQQSLDQGLQFLIQYYNGEERAKGNILERFSAQQFPDLHSELNLSSLELGDSALYFCASSVAYGGTEAFFGQGTRLTVV.

The chain is built from TRBV3-1 and TRBJ2-5, with TRBD2 matching 7 bases. V trimming: 0 bases; J trimming: 6 bases; junction bases outside the gene matches: 7. Germline CDR1 and CDR2: LGHDT and YNNKEL (reference sequence). The CDR3 loop spans 15 amino acids. CDR3 nucleotide sequence: TGTGCCAGCAGCCAAGAGACTAGCTTTATAAAGACCCAGTACTTC. This translates into CASSQETSFIKTQYF.

The chain joins TRBV4-3 to TRBJ1-2; 8 nucleotides agree with TRBD1. The CDR3 runs 14 residues. Unmatched junction bases numbered 5, after V lost 4 bases and J lost 4 bases. Germline CDR1 LGHNA, CDR2 YSLEER. The CDR3, as DNA: TGCGCCAGCAGCCTACAGGGGGACAGCTATGGCTACACCTTC. It translates to CASSLQGDSYGYTF.

This rearrangement joins TRBV6-2 or TRBV6-3 to TRBJ2-1; D remains ambiguous. This CDR3 contains 12 residues. Deletions cut 2 bases from V and 7 bases from J, with 6 bases between. Germline-derived CDR1 and CDR2 are MNHEY and SVGEGT. The CDR3 sequence is CASSYVLNEQFF. The CDR3 DNA follows: TGTGCCAGCAGTTACGTGTTGAATGAGCAGTTCTTC.

This clonotype came up a few times. The chain has TRBV6-5 and TRBJ2-1; TRBD2 matches at 7 bases. V shed 5 bases, J shed 6 bases, and the junction held 19 bases outside the gene matches. Germline assignment: CDR1 MNHEY and CDR2 SVGAGI. The CDR3 has 18 amino acids. CDR3 sequence: CASSHPTGNTGRGNEQFF. DNA of the CDR3: TGTGCCAGCAGTCACCCCACCGGGAACACGGGGAGGGGCAATGAGCAGTTCTTC.

As to this clonotype: A read error may account for a junction end that differs from germline. The CDR3 region has the DNA TGCGCCAGCAGCCAAAAAGGACTAGCGGGACCTGGGGCCAACATCCTGACTTTC. Encoded protein: CASSQKGLAGPGANILTF. The chain carries TRBV4-1 and TRBJ2-6; TRBD2 agrees at 12 bases. The CDR3 runs to 18 residues. Per the germline V gene, CDR1 is MGHRA and CDR2 is YSYEKL.

This clonotype has just a few counts. This chain uses TRBV29-1 with TRBJ2-5, with TRBD1 matching 7 bases. Germline loops: CDR1 SQVTM, CDR2 ANQGSEA. V shed 8 bases and J 6 bases; nucleotides not matched to a gene: 15. The length of the CDR3 is 14 residues. The CDR3 bases are TGCAGCCACGGGTCGGAAGGGGGCAGGAAGACCCAGTACTTC. It is translated as CSHGSEGGRKTQYF.

The chain links TRBV12-5 to TRBJ2-3, with TRBD2 matching 7 bases. Germline V lookup: CDR1 LGHNT, CDR2 FRNRAP. Unmatched junction bases numbered 10, after V lost 7 bases and J lost 3 bases. This CDR3 has 15 amino acids. The CDR3 loop is CASDAGRAITDTQYF. DNA of the CDR3: TGTGCTAGTGACGCGGGGAGGGCCATTACAGATACGCAGTATTTT.

Here the CDR3 DNA reads TGCAGTGCTCTCCGGGCCTACGAGCAGTACTTC. It translates to CSALRAYEQYF. This chain links TRBV20-1 with TRBJ2-5; no clear D gene. The J call is uncertain, as TRBJ2-7 better fits the DNA end. Germline CDR1 DFQATT, CDR2 SNEGSKA (reference sequence). CDR3 length equals 11 residues.

The V gene is TRBV6-2 or TRBV6-3, the J gene TRBJ2-3; 12 positions match TRBD2. The CDR3 contains 16 residues. Germline values: CDR1 MNHEY, CDR2 SVGEGT. Trimming at V came to 7 bases and at J to 1 base, leaving 6 bases not matched to a gene. CDR3 bases: TGTGCCAGCACTCCTGGGACTAGCGGGCGCACAGATACGCAGTATTTT. Translated, it gives CASTPGTSGRTDTQYF.